The sequence of this T cell receptor beta chain was determined in a study of TIL therapy for anti-PD-1-resistant metastatic lung cancer. Study-wide context: Tumor harvest preceded PD-1/PD-L1 blockade, followed by nivolumab treatment.

The libraries were made with immunoSEQ v3. Survey-level samples got roughly 1.9 million read pairs; deep-level samples got roughly 4.5-6 million. Only in-frame clones appear in the TCRdb table, and some are missing; sequencing was by immunoSEQ multiplex PCR. This sample has under 70,000 clones, with 80% to 90% found just once. Time point described: pre-treatment sample, taken before nivolumab and TIL therapy. Enrollment ran from October 2017 to early 2020. CDR3 size: 16 residues. The V gene's germline CDR1 is KGHSH and CDR2 LQKENI. Germline trimming cut 2 bases from V and 0 bases from J; bases unmatched to any gene: 3.

This specimen was blood, taken at baseline. The sequence derives from a person aged 25 to 79 with non-small cell lung cancer. The chain uses TRBV18 and TRBJ2-1; the match to TRBD2 covers 8 bases. DNA of the CDR3: TGTGCCAGCTCACCAGCCGGGGGGGGCTCCTACAATGAGCAGTTCTTC. Translation: CASSPAGGGSYNEQFF.